This TCR beta chain was identified in a study of blood T cell repertoires in COVID-19. For the study at large: T cells, B-cell-depleted T cells, or PBMCs provided the cDNA or gDNA that served as material.

The table came from immunoSEQ multiplex PCR; TCRdb's copy has only in-frame clones and leaves some out. The sample yields about 100,000 clones, around 82% seen once. This CDR3 is built from 15 residues. Between the trimmed V and J ends, which lost 5 bases and 6 bases, there was a span of 17 bases. Germline lookup yields CDR1 MDHEN and CDR2 SYDVKM. V gene TRBV28 combines with J gene TRBJ1-5, with D perhaps matching TRBD1 (6 bases). Sequencing was carried out using peripheral blood. This TCR was recovered from a man between 60 and 75 years old with acute or convalescent COVID-19. CDR3 protein: CASSPRYGTSQPQHF. CDR3 sequence (DNA): TGTGCCAGCAGTCCAAGATACGGGACAAGTCAGCCCCAGCATTTT.